This TCR beta chain was captured in a study of blood T cell repertoires in COVID-19. TCRdb's copy holds only in-frame clones and misses some; the assay was immunoSEQ multiplex PCR. The table records some 240,000 clones, about three quarters of them present only once. The CDR3 has 16 residues. Trimming took 2 bases from V and 2 from J, leaving 12 bases between them. CDR1 and CDR2 (germline): SNHLY, FYNNEI. Sequencing was carried out using peripheral blood. This chain connects TRBV2 to TRBJ2-2; D is possibly TRBD2 (5 bases). The clonotype originates from a woman in her sixties or seventies with acute or convalescent COVID-19. CDR3 sequence: CASSERGAANTGELFF. CDR3 nucleotide sequence: TGTGCCAGCAGTGAAAGAGGAGCGGCAAACACCGGGGAGCTGTTTTTT.